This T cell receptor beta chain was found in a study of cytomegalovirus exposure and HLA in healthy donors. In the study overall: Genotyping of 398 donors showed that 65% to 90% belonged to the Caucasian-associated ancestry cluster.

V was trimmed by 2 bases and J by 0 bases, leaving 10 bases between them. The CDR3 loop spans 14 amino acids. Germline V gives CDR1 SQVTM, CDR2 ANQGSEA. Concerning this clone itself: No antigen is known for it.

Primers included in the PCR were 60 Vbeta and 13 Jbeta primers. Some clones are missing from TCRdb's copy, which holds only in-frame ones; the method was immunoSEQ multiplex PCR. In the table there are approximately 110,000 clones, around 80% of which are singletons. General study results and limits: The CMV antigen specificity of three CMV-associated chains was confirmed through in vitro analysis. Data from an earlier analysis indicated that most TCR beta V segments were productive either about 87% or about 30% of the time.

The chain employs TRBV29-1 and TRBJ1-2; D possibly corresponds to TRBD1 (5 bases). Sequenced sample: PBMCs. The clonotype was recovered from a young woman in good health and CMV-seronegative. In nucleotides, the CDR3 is TGCAGCGTTGAAAGACAGTTAGCTAACTATGGCTACACCTTC. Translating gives CSVERQLANYGYTF.